One and the same sample provided the 3 T cell receptor beta chains below, sequenced in a study of technical replicates of blood from several donors. Repertoires were generated with immunoSEQ multiplex PCR, while TCRdb's copy carries only in-frame clones and drops some. The sample holds approximately 100,000 clones, 96% seen once. The sequencing input was T cells isolated from PBMCs. Receptors were obtained from a human donor in good health.

The chain is built from TRBV7-6 and TRBJ1-4; the match to TRBD1 covers 8 bases. V trimming: 2 bases; J trimming: 7 bases; junction bases outside the gene matches: 6. Germline V lookup: CDR1 SGHVS, CDR2 FNYEAQ. The CDR3 is 15 amino acids. This CDR3 reads CASSLLTGDAEKLFF. As DNA, the CDR3 is TGTGCCAGCAGCTTACTGACAGGGGACGCTGAAAAACTGTTTTTT.

The chain recombines TRBV4-1 with TRBJ2-7, with D perhaps TRBD1 (6 bases). This CDR3 has 17 amino acids. Germline V gene sequence: CDR1 MGHRA, CDR2 YSYEKL. The ends were cut back, 1 base at V and 6 bases at J, with 22 bases in the middle. The CDR3 is CASSQGVGYGTLVEQYF. The CDR3 coding sequence is TGCGCCAGCAGCCAAGGGGTAGGATACGGGACACTCGTCGAGCAGTACTTC.

The chain recombines TRBV28 with TRBJ2-1, with D possibly matching TRBD1 (5 bases). Germline V CDR1 and CDR2: MDHEN, SYDVKM. The V end lost 4 bases, the J end lost 2 bases, and 12 bases lay between the germline ends. CDR3 size: 15 residues. The CDR3 here is CASSSRVPTYNEQFF. CDR3 DNA sequence: TGTGCCAGCAGTTCCAGGGTCCCCACCTACAATGAGCAGTTCTTC. Using reference TRBV28 and TRBJ2-1 for the parts outside the CDR3, the full variable domain is DVKVTQSSRYLVKRTGEKVFLECVQDMDHENMFWYRQDPGLGLRLIYFSYDVKMKEKGDIPEGYSVSREKKERFSLILESASTNQTSMYLCASSSRVPTYNEQFFGPGTRLTVL.